This is a list of T cell receptor beta chains from one sample in a study of sequential checkpoint blockade in melanoma. TCRdb's copy holds only in-frame clones and misses some; the assay was immunoSEQ multiplex PCR. The sample contains under 20,000 clones, approximately 69% of which appear only once. This sample comprised CD8+ T cells sorted from blood (inferred from file names), obtained from a patient given nivolumab and ipilimumab in sequence. These receptors originate from a human donor with melanoma. Both conserved end residues are part of each CDR3. Each record gives: V gene, clone size, CDR3 length, J gene, D gene, CDR3 DNA, CDR3 protein. The D gene is left open where the match is weak. Expanded clones are given a class, and other clones once, few, many or no size at all.

TRBV7-8	-	15	TRBJ1-1	-	TGTGCCAGCAGCTCCAGTGGGACTGACAACACTGAAGCTTTCTTT	CASSSSGTDNTEAFF
TRBV6-6	few	13	TRBJ2-7	TRBD1	TGTGCCAGCGGGGCAGGGGGCAAGTACGAGCAGTACTTC	CASGAGGKYEQYF
TRBV28	-	16	TRBJ1-2	-	TGTGCCAGCAGCCATCGCCAGGGGAAAGATAACTATGGCTACACCTTC	CASSHRQGKDNYGYTF
TRBV7-3	once	15	TRBJ2-1	TRBD2	TGTGCCAGCAGCTGGGGACTAGCGGGATACAATGAGCAGTTCTTC	CASSWGLAGYNEQFF
TRBV6-6	-	10	TRBJ1-1	-	TGTGCCACCCGGGACACTGAAGCTTTCTTT	CATRDTEAFF
TRBV13	few	13	TRBJ2-7	-	TGTGCCAGCAGTTACTCGGACACCTACGAGCAGTACTTC	CASSYSDTYEQYF
TRBV15	few	15	TRBJ1-2	-	TGTGCCACCAGCAGAGATCGTGGCGAGGTCGGGGGCTACACCTTC	CATSRDRGEVGGYTF
TRBV7-9	once	14	TRBJ1-5	TRBD1	TGTGCCAGCAGCTTTAGCACAGGGGATCAGCCCCAGCATTTT	CASSFSTGDQPQHF
TRBV9	-	17	TRBJ1-4	-	TGTGCCAGCAGCGTAGGGTACCGAGTAGCAACTAATGAAAAACTGTTTTTT	CASSVGYRVATNEKLFF
TRBV5-1	-	16	TRBJ1-3	-	TGCGCCAGCAGCTTGGGACAGGCCTTATCTGGAAACACCATATATTTT	CASSLGQALSGNTIYF
TRBV18	-	14	TRBJ2-5	-	TGTGCCAGCTCACCCGTGACGGGCCAAGAGACCCAGTACTTC	CASSPVTGQETQYF
TRBV5-1	-	19	TRBJ2-3	TRBD2	TGCGCCAGCAGCCCTCGGACTAGCGGGAGATGGCCCCCCACAGATACGCAGTATTTT	CASSPRTSGRWPPTDTQYF
TRBV28	-	14	TRBJ2-7	-	TGTGCCAGCAGCCCCATCAGAGGCTCCTACGAGCAGTACTTC	CASSPIRGSYEQYF
TRBV19	-	10	TRBJ1-5	-	TGTGCCAGTAGTGGGGGCGCCCAGCATTTT	CASSGGAQHF